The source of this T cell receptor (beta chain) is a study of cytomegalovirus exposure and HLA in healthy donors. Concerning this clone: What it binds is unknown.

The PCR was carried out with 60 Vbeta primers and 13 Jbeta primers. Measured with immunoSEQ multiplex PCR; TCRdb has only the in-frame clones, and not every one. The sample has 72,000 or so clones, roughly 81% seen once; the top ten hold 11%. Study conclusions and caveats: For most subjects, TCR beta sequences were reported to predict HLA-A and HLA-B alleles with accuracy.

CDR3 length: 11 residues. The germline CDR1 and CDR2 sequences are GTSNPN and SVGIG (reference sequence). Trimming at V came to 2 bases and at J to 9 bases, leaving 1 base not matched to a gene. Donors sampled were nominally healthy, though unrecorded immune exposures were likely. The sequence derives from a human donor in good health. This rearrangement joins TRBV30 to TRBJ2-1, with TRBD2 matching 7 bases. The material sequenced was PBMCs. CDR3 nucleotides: TGTGCCTGGAGTAGGACTAGTGAGCAGTTCTTC. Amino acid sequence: CAWSRTSEQFF. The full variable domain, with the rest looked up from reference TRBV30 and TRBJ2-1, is SQTIHQWPATLVQPVGSPLSLECTVEGTSNPNLYWYRQAAGRGLQLLFYSVGIGQISSEVPQNLSASRPQDRQFILSSKKLLLSDSGFYLCAWSRTSEQFFGPGTRLTVL.